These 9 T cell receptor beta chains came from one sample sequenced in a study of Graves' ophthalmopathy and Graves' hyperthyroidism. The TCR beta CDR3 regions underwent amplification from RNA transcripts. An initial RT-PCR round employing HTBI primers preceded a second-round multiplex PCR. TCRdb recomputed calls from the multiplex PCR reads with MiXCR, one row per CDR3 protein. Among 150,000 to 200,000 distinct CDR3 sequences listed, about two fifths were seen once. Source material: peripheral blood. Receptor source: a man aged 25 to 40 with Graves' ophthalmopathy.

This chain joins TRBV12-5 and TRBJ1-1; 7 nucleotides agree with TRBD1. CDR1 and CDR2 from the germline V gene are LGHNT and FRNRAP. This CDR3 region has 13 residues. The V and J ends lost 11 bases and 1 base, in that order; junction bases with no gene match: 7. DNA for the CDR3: TGTGCTGGAAGGGGGCAACGGAACACTGAAGCTTTCTTT. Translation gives CAGRGQRNTEAFF.

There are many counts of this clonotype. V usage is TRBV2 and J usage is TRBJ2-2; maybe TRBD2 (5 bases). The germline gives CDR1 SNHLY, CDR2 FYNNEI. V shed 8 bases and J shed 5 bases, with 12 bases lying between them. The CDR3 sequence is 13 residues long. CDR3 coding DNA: TGTGCCAGCTCGAGGGCTAGAACCGGGGAGCTGTTTTTT. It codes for CASSRARTGELFF.

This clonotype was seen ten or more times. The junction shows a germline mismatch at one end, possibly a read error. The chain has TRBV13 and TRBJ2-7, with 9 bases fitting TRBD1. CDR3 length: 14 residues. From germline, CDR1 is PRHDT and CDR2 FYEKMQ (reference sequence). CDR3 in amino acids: CASTTGDRVYEQHF. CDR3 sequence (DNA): TGTGCCAGCACTACCGGGGACAGGGTTTACGAGCAGCACTTC. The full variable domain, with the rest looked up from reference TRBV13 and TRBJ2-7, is AAGVIQSPRHLIKEKRETATLKCYPIPRHDTVYWYQQGPGQDPQFLISFYEKMQSDKGSIPDRFSAQQFSDYHSELNMSSLELGDSALYFCASTTGDRVYEQHFGPGTRLTVT.

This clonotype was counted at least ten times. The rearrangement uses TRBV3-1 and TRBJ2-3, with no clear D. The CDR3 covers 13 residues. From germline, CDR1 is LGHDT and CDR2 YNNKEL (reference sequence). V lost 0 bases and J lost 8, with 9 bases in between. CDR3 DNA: TGTGCCAGCAGCCAAGATACTCGCGGTACGCAGTATTTT. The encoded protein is CASSQDTRGTQYF.

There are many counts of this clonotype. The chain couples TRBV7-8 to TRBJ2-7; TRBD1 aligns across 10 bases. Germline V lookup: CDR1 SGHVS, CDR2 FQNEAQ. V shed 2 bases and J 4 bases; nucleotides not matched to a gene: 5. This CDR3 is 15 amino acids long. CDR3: CASSLSDRGRYEQYF. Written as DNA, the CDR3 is TGTGCCAGCAGCTTAAGCGACAGGGGGCGGTACGAGCAGTACTTC.

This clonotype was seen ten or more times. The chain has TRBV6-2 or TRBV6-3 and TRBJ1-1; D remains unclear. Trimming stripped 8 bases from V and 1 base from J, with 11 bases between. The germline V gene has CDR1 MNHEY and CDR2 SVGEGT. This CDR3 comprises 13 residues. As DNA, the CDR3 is TGTGCCAGCTTGAGAGATTGGAACACTGAAGCTTTCTTT. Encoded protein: CASLRDWNTEAFF.

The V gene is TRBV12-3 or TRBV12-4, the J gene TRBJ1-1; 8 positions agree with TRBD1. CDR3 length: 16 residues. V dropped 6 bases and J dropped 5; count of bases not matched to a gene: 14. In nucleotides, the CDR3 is TGTGCCAGCAGCTCAGGGGGCTCCATTCCTTGGACTGAAGCTTTCTTT. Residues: CASSSGGSIPWTEAFF.

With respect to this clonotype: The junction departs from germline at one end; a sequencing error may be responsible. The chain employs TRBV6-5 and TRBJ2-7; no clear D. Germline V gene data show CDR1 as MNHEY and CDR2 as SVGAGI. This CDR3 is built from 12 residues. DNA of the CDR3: TGTGCCAGCAGTTATAACTCCCACGAGCAGTACTTC. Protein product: CASSYNSHEQYF.

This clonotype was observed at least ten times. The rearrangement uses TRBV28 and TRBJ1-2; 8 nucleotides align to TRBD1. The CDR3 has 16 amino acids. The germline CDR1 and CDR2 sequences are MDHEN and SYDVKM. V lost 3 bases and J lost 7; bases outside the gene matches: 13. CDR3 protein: CASSFHVPGTGLGYTF. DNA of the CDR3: TGTGCCAGCAGTTTTCACGTCCCCGGGACAGGACTTGGCTACACCTTC.